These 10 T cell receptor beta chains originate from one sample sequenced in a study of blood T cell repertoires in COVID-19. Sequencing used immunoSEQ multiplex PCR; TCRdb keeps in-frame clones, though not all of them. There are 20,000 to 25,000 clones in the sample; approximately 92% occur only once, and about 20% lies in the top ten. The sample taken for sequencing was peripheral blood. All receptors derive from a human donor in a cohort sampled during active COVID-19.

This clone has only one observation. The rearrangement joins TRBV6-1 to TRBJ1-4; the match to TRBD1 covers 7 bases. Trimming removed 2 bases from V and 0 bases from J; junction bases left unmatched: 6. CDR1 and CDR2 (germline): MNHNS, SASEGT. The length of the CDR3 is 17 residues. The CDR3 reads CASSELRGRATNEKLFF. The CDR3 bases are TGTGCCAGCAGTGAATTGAGGGGGCGCGCAACTAATGAAAAACTGTTTTTT.

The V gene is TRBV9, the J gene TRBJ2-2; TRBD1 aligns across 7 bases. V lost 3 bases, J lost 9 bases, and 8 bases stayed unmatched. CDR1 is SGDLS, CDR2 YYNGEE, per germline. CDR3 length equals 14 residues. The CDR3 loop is CASSGRDSARELFF. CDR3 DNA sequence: TGTGCCAGCAGCGGCCGGGACAGCGCGAGGGAGCTGTTTTTT.

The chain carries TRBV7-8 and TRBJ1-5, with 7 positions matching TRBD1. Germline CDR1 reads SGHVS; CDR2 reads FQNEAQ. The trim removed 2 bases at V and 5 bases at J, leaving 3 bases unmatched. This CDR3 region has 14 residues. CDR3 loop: CASSLSDRDQPQHF. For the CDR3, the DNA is TGTGCCAGCAGCTTAAGCGACAGGGATCAGCCCCAGCATTTT.

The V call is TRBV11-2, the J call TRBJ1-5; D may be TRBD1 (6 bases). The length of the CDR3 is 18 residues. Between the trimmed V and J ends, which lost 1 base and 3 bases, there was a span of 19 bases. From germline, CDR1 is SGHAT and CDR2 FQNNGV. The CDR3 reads CASSLGSWGGDNNQPQHF. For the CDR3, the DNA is TGTGCCAGCAGCTTAGGTTCCTGGGGAGGGGACAACAATCAGCCCCAGCATTTT. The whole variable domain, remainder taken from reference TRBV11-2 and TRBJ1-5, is EAGVAQSPRYKIIEKRQSVAFWCNPISGHATLYWYQQILGQGPKLLIQFQNNGVVDDSQLPKDRFSAERLKGVDSTLKIQPAKLEDSAVYLCASSLGSWGGDNNQPQHFGDGTRLSIL.

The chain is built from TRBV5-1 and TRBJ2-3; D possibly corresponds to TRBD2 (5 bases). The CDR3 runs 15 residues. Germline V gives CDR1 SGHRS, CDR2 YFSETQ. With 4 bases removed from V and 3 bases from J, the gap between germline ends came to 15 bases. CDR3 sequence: CASSAAGYGTDTQYF. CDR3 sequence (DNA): TGCGCCAGCAGCGCGGCGGGTTATGGGACAGATACGCAGTATTTT.

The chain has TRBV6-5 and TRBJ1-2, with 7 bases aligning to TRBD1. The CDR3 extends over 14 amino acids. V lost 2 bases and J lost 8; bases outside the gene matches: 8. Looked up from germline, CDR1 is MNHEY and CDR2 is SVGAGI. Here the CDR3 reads CASSYEGAGGGYTF. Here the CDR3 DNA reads TGTGCCAGCAGTTACGAGGGGGCGGGCGGAGGCTACACCTTC.

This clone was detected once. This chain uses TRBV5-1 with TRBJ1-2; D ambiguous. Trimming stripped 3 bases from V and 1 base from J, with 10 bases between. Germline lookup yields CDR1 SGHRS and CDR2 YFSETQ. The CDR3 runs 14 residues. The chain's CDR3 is CASSSTPDNYGYTF. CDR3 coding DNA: TGCGCCAGCAGCTCGACACCGGATAACTATGGCTACACCTTC.

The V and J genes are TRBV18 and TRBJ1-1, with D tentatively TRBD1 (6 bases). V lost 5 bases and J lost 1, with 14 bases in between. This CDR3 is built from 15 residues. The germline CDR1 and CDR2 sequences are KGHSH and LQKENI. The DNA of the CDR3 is TGTGCCAGCTCAACAGAACAGGGAAAGAACACTGAAGCTTTCTTT. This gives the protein CASSTEQGKNTEAFF.

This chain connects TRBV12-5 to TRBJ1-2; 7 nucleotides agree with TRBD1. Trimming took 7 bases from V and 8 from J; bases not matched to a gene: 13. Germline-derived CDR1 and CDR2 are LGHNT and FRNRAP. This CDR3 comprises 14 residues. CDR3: CASVSNDRVWGYTF. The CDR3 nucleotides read TGTGCTAGTGTCAGTAACGACAGGGTCTGGGGCTACACCTTC.

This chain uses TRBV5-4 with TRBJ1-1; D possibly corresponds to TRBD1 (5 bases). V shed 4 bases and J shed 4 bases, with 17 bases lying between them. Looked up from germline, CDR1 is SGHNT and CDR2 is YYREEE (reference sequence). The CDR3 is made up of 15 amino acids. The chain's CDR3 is CASSGTQGGSTEAFF. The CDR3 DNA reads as TGTGCCAGCAGCGGGACTCAGGGTGGTAGCACTGAAGCTTTCTTT.